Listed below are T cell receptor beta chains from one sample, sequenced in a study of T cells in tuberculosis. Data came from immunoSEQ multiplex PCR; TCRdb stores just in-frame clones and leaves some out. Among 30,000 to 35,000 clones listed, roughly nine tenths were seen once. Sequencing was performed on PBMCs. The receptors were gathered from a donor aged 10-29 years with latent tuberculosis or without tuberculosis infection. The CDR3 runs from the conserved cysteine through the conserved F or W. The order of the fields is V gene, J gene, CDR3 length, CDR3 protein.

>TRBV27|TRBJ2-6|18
CASTRGGQVLAGANVLTF
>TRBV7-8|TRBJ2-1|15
CASSLRQGAWNEQFF
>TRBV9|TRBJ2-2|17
CASSVGTRPGGTGELFF
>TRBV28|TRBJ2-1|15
CASSIGTGGYNEQFF
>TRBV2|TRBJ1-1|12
CASSEPYTEAFF
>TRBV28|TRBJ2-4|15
CASSYTGVIRNIQYF
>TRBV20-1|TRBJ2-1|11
CRTSLGNEQFF
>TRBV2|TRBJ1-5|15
CASSLRDRGGQPQHF
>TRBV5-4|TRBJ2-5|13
CASSSARAETQYF
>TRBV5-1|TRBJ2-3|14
CASSLGGQTDTQYF
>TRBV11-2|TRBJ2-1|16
CASSHFPGGSANEQFF
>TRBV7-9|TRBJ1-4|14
CASSLVAGAEKLFF
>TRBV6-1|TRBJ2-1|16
CASSAGLADSYNEQFF
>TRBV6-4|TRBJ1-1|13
CASSITANTEAFF
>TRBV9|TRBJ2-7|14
CASSEGLAEYEQYF
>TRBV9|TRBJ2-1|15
CASSVGGSGVNEQFF
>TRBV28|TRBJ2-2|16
CASSLLGQLATGELFF
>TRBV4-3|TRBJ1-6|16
CASSQIPGQGNSPLHF
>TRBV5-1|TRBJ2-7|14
CASSLSAGSYEQYF
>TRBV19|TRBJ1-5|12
CASSYSNQPQHF
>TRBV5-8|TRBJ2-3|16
CASSSRLGASTDTQYF
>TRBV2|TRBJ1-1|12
CASTTGNTEAFF
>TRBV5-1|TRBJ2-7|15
CASSLLLSRGSEQYF
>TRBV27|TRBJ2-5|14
CASSLLARQETQYF
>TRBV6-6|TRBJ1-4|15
CASRWAGATNEKLFF
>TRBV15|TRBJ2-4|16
CATSRDSGQGANIQYF
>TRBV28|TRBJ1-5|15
CASSPRDSGFQPQHF
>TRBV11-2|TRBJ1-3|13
CASRRNSGNTIYF
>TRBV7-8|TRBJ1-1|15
CASSLGRVRDTEAFF
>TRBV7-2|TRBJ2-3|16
CASSLGASGSGTTQYF
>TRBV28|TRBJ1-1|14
CASREDRGYTEAFF
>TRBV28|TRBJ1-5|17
CASSSRQGENSNQPQHF
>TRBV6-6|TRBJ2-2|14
CASTDRSNTGELFF
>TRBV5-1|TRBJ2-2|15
CASRGAWGQTGELFF
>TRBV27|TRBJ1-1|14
CASAVRPMNTEAFF
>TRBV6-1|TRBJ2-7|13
CASALRTTHEQYF
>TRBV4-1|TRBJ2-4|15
CASSQVLALENIQYF
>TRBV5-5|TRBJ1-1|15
CASSFGGILRTEAFF
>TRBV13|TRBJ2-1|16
CASSLRTGGSYNEQFF
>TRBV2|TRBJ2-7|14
CASSADPEGYEQYF
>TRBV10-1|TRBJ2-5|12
CASSQYWETQYF
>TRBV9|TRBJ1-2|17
CASSASPGVRLGDGYTF
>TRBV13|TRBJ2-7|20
CASSPTGQGSLLAGGYEQYF
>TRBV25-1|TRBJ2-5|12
CASKGLGETQYF
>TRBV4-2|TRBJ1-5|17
CASSQEGLGAENQPQHF
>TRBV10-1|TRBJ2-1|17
CASSELSGGYDGDEQFF
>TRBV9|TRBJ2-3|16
CASSVGQRVGTDTQYF
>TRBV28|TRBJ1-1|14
CASSLSRVDTEAFF
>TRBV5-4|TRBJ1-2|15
CASSLAATGDRGYTF
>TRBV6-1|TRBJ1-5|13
CASGNRGGQPQHF